The rows below give T cell receptor beta chains drawn from one sample of a study of shared clonotypes between healthy human individuals. The data were produced by immunoSEQ multiplex PCR, yet TCRdb's version contains in-frame clones alone and is incomplete. The sample carries more than 1,200,000 clones, approximately 98.5% recorded once. The sequenced sample was naive CD4+ T cells sorted from blood. These TCRs come from a man in his thirties or forties in good health. The CDR3 runs from the conserved cysteine through the conserved F or W. D genes are given only for firm matches.

v_gene: TRBV7-5
j_gene: TRBJ1-1
d_gene: .
CDR3nt: TGTGTCAGAAGCTTAAGGGGATTCGCTGAAGCTTTCTTT
CDR3aa: CVRSLRGFAEAFF

v_gene: TRBV25-1
j_gene: TRBJ2-7
d_gene: .
CDR3nt: TGTGCCAGCAGTGAATCTGGACCAGGTGCCTACGAGCAGTACTTC
CDR3aa: CASSESGPGAYEQYF

v_gene: TRBV11-2
j_gene: TRBJ2-7
d_gene: .
CDR3nt: TGTGCCAGCAGCTTTCCCCTGAACCCTGCTGGCGAGCAGTACTTC
CDR3aa: CASSFPLNPAGEQYF

v_gene: TRBV5-4
j_gene: TRBJ2-1
d_gene: TRBD2
CDR3nt: TGTGCCAGCAGCCCCATTGGACTAGCAGGATCAAAGTACAATGAGCAGTTCTTC
CDR3aa: CASSPIGLAGSKYNEQFF

v_gene: TRBV5-4
j_gene: TRBJ2-3
d_gene: .
CDR3nt: TGTGCCAGCAGCTTGTTGCACAGCACAGATACGCAGTATTTT
CDR3aa: CASSLLHSTDTQYF

v_gene: TRBV29-1
j_gene: TRBJ2-5
d_gene: .
CDR3nt: TGCAGCGTTGAAGGGCTTCACCACTTGGAGACCCAGTACTTC
CDR3aa: CSVEGLHHLETQYF

v_gene: TRBV28
j_gene: TRBJ1-5
d_gene: .
CDR3nt: TGTGCCAGCAGTTATCGAGGGAGGGAGCCCCAGCATTTT
CDR3aa: CASSYRGREPQHF

v_gene: TRBV18
j_gene: TRBJ2-1
d_gene: .
CDR3nt: TGTGCCAGCTCACCTACGAATTCCGGATTGCAGTTCTTC
CDR3aa: CASSPTNSGLQFF

v_gene: TRBV10-3
j_gene: TRBJ1-5
d_gene: TRBD1
CDR3nt: TGTGCCATCAGTGAGACCACAGGGGTCCGCAATCAGCCCCAGCATTTT
CDR3aa: CAISETTGVRNQPQHF

v_gene: TRBV25-1
j_gene: TRBJ2-3
d_gene: TRBD2
CDR3nt: TGTGCCAGCAGTGAATATCTTTTGGCGGGAGGTATTTATTTT
CDR3aa: CASSEYLLAGGIYF

v_gene: TRBV4-1
j_gene: TRBJ2-2
d_gene: .
CDR3nt: TGCGCCAGCAGACTGAACAGGAACACCGGGGAGCTGTTTTTT
CDR3aa: CASRLNRNTGELFF

v_gene: TRBV9
j_gene: TRBJ2-3
d_gene: .
CDR3nt: TGTGCCAGCAGCGTAGGGGACACAGATACGCAGTATTTT
CDR3aa: CASSVGDTDTQYF

v_gene: TRBV9
j_gene: TRBJ2-3
d_gene: .
CDR3nt: TGTGCCAGCAGCTCAGACAGGCTCCGCACAGATACGCAGTATTTT
CDR3aa: CASSSDRLRTDTQYF

v_gene: TRBV30
j_gene: TRBJ1-5
d_gene: .
CDR3nt: TGTGCCTGGAGTAGAGACAATGGCAATCAGCCCCAGCATTTT
CDR3aa: CAWSRDNGNQPQHF

v_gene: TRBV5-1
j_gene: TRBJ2-2
d_gene: TRBD2
CDR3nt: TGCGCCAGTTGCAGAGAAAGGACTAGCGGAAATTACACCGGGGAGCTGTTTTTT
CDR3aa: CASCRERTSGNYTGELFF

v_gene: TRBV28
j_gene: TRBJ2-1
d_gene: .
CDR3nt: TGTGCCAGCACAGGATCGTCTAATGAGCAGTTCTTC
CDR3aa: CASTGSSNEQFF

v_gene: TRBV7-7
j_gene: TRBJ2-1
d_gene: .
CDR3nt: TGTGCCAGCAGCTTGGGACTTTCCACCTACAATGAGCAGTTCTTC
CDR3aa: CASSLGLSTYNEQFF